This T cell receptor beta chain came from a study of blood T cell repertoires in COVID-19. Study-wide background: Acute and convalescent COVID-19 samples came from the United States, Italy and Spain.

The CDR3 is made up of 19 amino acids. Germline CDR1 reads SGHTA; CDR2 reads FQGNSA. The V gene end was trimmed by 1 base and the J gene end by 3 bases; junction bases not matched to a gene: 10. Original methodology: Using reference gene primer amplification, nucleated cell counts were estimated. Sequenced by immunoSEQ multiplex PCR; TCRdb stores in-frame clones only, minus some. The DNA gave D and trimming, while V, J and clone size come from that table. The sample consists of roughly 160,000 clones, roughly 80% of them appearing once. The sequence derives from a man younger than 30 with active or convalescent COVID-19. The chain joins TRBV7-2 to TRBJ2-1, with 12 positions matching TRBD2. Sample: peripheral blood. The CDR3 here is CASSLEGWASGRDYNEQFF. The CDR3 DNA follows: TGTGCCAGCAGCTTAGAGGGTTGGGCTAGCGGGAGGGACTACAATGAGCAGTTCTTC.